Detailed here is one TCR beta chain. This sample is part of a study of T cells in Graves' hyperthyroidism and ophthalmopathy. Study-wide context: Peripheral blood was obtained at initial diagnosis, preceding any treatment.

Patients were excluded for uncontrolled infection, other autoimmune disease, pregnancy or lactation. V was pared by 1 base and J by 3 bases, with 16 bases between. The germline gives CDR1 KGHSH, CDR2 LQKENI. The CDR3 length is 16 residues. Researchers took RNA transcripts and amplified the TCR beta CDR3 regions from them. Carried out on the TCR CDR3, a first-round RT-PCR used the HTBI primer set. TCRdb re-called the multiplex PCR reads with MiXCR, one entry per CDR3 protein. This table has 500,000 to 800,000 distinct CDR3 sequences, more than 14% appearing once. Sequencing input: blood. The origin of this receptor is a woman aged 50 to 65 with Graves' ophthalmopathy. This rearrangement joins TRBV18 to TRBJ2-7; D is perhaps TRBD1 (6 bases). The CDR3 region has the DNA TGTGCCAGCTCACCACACGTCCAGGGGCTAAACTACGAGCAGTACTTC. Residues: CASSPHVQGLNYEQYF.